The 26 T cell receptor beta chains below come from one sample, sequenced in a study of CD8 T cells in Susac syndrome. An amount of RNA that ranged from about 0.45 to 1 ug was reverse transcribed with random hexamers. TCRdb reprocessed the immunoSEQ multiplex PCR reads via MiXCR and lists one record per CDR3 protein. The sample records some 130,000 distinct CDR3 sequences, about 95% being singletons. Sequenced material: CD4+ T cells from PBMCs. These receptors were obtained from a human donor in good health.

This sequence joins TRBV5-1 and TRBJ2-1; TRBD1 matches at 7 bases. Germline V gene sequence: CDR1 SGHRS, CDR2 YFSETQ. The J segment lost 8 bases and the V segment lost 3 bases, leaving 8 bases of the junction unmatched. The CDR3 sequence is 14 residues long. The CDR3 reads CASSYTGASDEQFF. CDR3 nucleotide sequence: TGCGCCAGCAGCTATACAGGGGCGTCGGATGAGCAGTTCTTC.

The chain is built from TRBV3-1 and TRBJ2-5; a possible D gene is TRBD2 (6 bases). The CDR3 extends over 14 amino acids. V was clipped by 2 bases and J by 1 base, with 8 bases between them. CDR1 is LGHDT and CDR2 is YNNKEL in the germline V gene (reference sequence). CDR3 protein: CASSQRRVQETQYF. Written as DNA, the CDR3 is TGTGCCAGCAGCCAAAGGAGGGTCCAAGAGACCCAGTACTTC.

The chain links TRBV19 to TRBJ1-2; TRBD1 matches 9 bases. The CDR3 has 14 residues. V lost 9 bases, J lost 7 bases, and 12 bases stayed unmatched. The germline gives CDR1 LNHDA, CDR2 SQIVND (reference sequence). CDR3 DNA sequence: TGTGCCAGCCATACAGGGGGCGGACTCGGTGGCTACACCTTC. This gives the protein CASHTGGGLGGYTF.

The chain recombines TRBV20-1 with TRBJ1-1; no firm D call. Per germline, CDR1 DFQATT and CDR2 SNEGSKA (reference sequence). V lost 3 bases to trimming and J lost 6 bases, with 14 bases between them. CDR3 length equals 13 residues. This CDR3 reads CSARTRGRAEAFF. Written as DNA, the CDR3 is TGCAGTGCTAGGACGAGAGGACGGGCTGAAGCTTTCTTT.

The V gene is TRBV5-1, the J gene TRBJ2-1; TRBD2 aligns across 9 bases. There are 14 residues in the CDR3. The J segment lost 5 bases and the V segment lost 7 bases, leaving 7 bases of the junction unmatched. Germline CDR1 is SGHRS and CDR2 is YFSETQ. CDR3 residues: CASGKREAHNEQFF. In nucleotides, the CDR3 is TGCGCCAGCGGTAAGCGGGAGGCCCACAATGAGCAGTTCTTC. Combining the CDR3 with reference TRBV5-1 and TRBJ2-1 gives the whole variable domain KAGVTQTPRYLIKTRGQQVTLSCSPISGHRSVSWYQQTPGQGLQFLFEYFSETQRNKGNFPGRFSGRQFSNSRSEMNVSTLELGDSALYLCASGKREAHNEQFFGPGTRLTVL.

This clonotype was recorded once. This chain connects TRBV28 to TRBJ2-3; no reliable D call. Germline assignment: CDR1 MDHEN and CDR2 SYDVKM. The CDR3 sequence is 12 residues long. V gave up 10 bases and J gave up 4 bases, with 12 bases separating them. CDR3: CATSLVSDTQYF. CDR3 sequence (DNA): TGTGCCACCTCCCTAGTTTCAGATACGCAGTATTTT.

The CDR3 here is CASSLPGSIYEQYF. CDR3 in DNA: TGTGCCAGCAGCTTACCCGGGAGTATCTACGAGCAGTACTTC. The V and J genes are TRBV7-9 and TRBJ2-7, with D perhaps matching TRBD2 (6 bases). The CDR3 has 14 residues. Per germline, CDR1 SEHNR and CDR2 FQNEAQ (reference sequence). V was shortened by 2 bases and J by 3 bases, with 11 bases between the two germline ends.

The chain recombines TRBV7-2 with TRBJ2-7; 10 nucleotides agree with TRBD2. From germline, CDR1 is SGHTA and CDR2 FQGNSA. The CDR3 is 18 residues long. V lost 1 base, J lost 2 bases, and 11 bases stayed unmatched. CDR3 coding DNA: TGTGCCAGCAGCTTAGTCGCGACTAGCGGGCCCCAGGCCTACGAGCAGTACTTC. This gives the protein CASSLVATSGPQAYEQYF.

V is TRBV3-1 and J is TRBJ1-2; tentatively, D is TRBD1 (5 bases). V gave up 4 bases and J gave up 6 bases, with 12 bases separating them. The CDR3 extends over 13 amino acids. CDR1 LGHDT and CDR2 YNNKEL come from the germline V gene (reference sequence). CDR3 DNA: TGTGCCAGCAGCCCCGGGGGAGGGAATGGCTACACCTTC. Translation gives CASSPGGGNGYTF.

V and J are TRBV29-1 and TRBJ2-3; perhaps TRBD2 as D (6 bases). The CDR3 length is 14 residues. V dropped 7 bases and J dropped 3 bases, with 17 bases sitting between them. Germline CDR1 SQVTM, CDR2 ANQGSEA. CDR3 protein: CSATSGLLTDTQYF. The DNA of the CDR3 is TGCAGCGCTACTTCGGGACTCTTAACAGATACGCAGTATTTT.

The chain employs TRBV27 and TRBJ2-2, with D tentatively TRBD2 (5 bases). CDR1 and CDR2 from the germline V gene are MNHEY and SMNVEV (reference sequence). The CDR3 has 15 residues. V was clipped by 2 bases and J by 4 bases, with 11 bases between them. CDR3 DNA sequence: TGTGCCAGCAGTTTAGAGGGAAGCGGCACCGGGGAGCTGTTTTTT. Amino acids: CASSLEGSGTGELFF.

The chain has TRBV19 and TRBJ2-2, with D possibly TRBD1 on 6 matching bases. Germline lookup yields CDR1 LNHDA and CDR2 SQIVND (reference sequence). The CDR3 has 13 amino acids. The V gene lost 3 bases and the J gene lost 6 bases, with 8 bases spanning the gap. The CDR3 here is CASSIPGAGELFF. DNA for the CDR3: TGTGCCAGTAGTATCCCAGGGGCCGGGGAGCTGTTTTTT. Together with reference TRBV19 and TRBJ2-2, the CDR3 gives the full variable domain: DGGITQSPKYLFRKEGQNVTLSCEQNLNHDAMYWYRQDPGQGLRLIYYSQIVNDFQKGDIAEGYSVSREKKESFPLTVTSAQKNPTAFYLCASSIPGAGELFFGEGSRLTVL.

Points on this clonotype: Its ends do not fully match the called genes, so a read error is possible. The chain uses TRBV3-1 and TRBJ2-2, with a tentative D call TRBD2 (6 bases). Germline loops: CDR1 LGHDT, CDR2 YNNKEL (reference sequence). The CDR3 runs 15 residues. In DNA, the CDR3 is TGTGCCAGCACCCAAGATCTACCGGGGGCCGGGGAGCTGTTTTTT. This encodes CASTQDLPGAGELFF.

V is TRBV2 and J is TRBJ2-3; 10 bases agree with TRBD2. This CDR3 comprises 15 residues. The germline CDR1 and CDR2 sequences are SNHLY and FYNNEI. V lost 7 bases, J lost 4 bases, and 8 bases stayed unmatched. This CDR3 is CASIVASGRSDTQYF. As DNA, the CDR3 is TGTGCCAGCATAGTGGCTAGCGGGAGATCAGATACGCAGTATTTT.

J is TRBJ2-3 and V is TRBV6-5, with 12 nucleotides matching TRBD2. The CDR3 length is 17 residues. The V gene end was trimmed by 4 bases and the J gene end by 6 bases; junction bases not matched to a gene: 11. CDR1 MNHEY and CDR2 SVGAGI come from the germline V gene. The CDR3 is CASSLASGRGVKDTQYF. CDR3 nucleotides: TGTGCCAGCAGTTTGGCTAGCGGGAGGGGTGTTAAGGATACGCAGTATTTT.

The rearrangement uses TRBV5-1 and TRBJ2-3, with 10 bases lining up with TRBD2. Trimming cost V 0 bases and J 5 bases; bases outside gene matches: 9. The CDR3 runs to 17 residues. CDR1 and CDR2 (germline): SGHRS, YFSETQ. The CDR3: CASSLGLAGVGGDTQYF. Written as DNA, the CDR3 is TGCGCCAGCAGCTTGGGGCTAGCGGGAGTCGGTGGAGATACGCAGTATTTT.

This clonotype was detected once. The chain combines TRBV3-1 with TRBJ1-3, with D possibly TRBD1 on 5 matching bases. V was shortened by 4 bases and J by 1 base, with 8 bases between the two germline ends. Germline V CDR1 and CDR2: LGHDT, YNNKEL (reference sequence). CDR3 length equals 14 residues. The CDR3 loop reads CASSPDSSGNTIYF. CDR3 DNA: TGTGCCAGCAGCCCTGACAGTTCTGGAAACACCATATATTTT.

The CDR3 nucleotides are TGTGCCAGCAGAGTAATGCCGGACATACCGTATGGCTACACCTTC. Translation: CASRVMPDIPYGYTF. The rearrangement joins TRBV7-2 to TRBJ1-2, with a possible D match to TRBD1 (5 bases). The CDR3 totals 15 residues. Trimming shortened V by 6 bases and J by 5 bases, and 19 bases separated the two germline ends. CDR1 SGHTA and CDR2 FQGNSA come from the germline V gene.

The chain recombines TRBV29-1 with TRBJ1-2, with D unresolved. Trimming cost V 2 bases and J 4 bases, with 8 bases left between them. Germline loops: CDR1 SQVTM, CDR2 ANQGSEA. The CDR3 totals 12 residues. CDR3 in amino acids: CSVENPLYGYTF. CDR3 nucleotide sequence: TGCAGCGTTGAAAATCCCCTCTATGGCTACACCTTC. The whole variable domain, filled in from reference TRBV29-1 and TRBJ1-2, reads SAVISQKPSRDICQRGTSLTIQCQVDSQVTMMFWYRQQPGQSLTLIATANQGSEATYESGFVIDKFPISRPNLTFSTLTVSNMSPEDSSIYLCSVENPLYGYTFGSGTRLTVV.

V is TRBV7-2 and J is TRBJ2-1; D could derive from TRBD1 or TRBD2 (5 bases each). This CDR3 is 14 amino acids long. The germline gives CDR1 SGHTA, CDR2 FQGNSA. Trimming left V 5 bases short and J 2 bases short, with 10 bases between. The CDR3 nucleotides are TGTGCCAGCAGCCTGGGACGTACCTACAATGAGCAGTTCTTC. It yields the protein CASSLGRTYNEQFF.

V gene TRBV11-2 combines with J gene TRBJ2-1; D remains unclear. Germline CDR1 SGHAT, CDR2 FQNNGV. This CDR3 contains 16 residues. Between the trimmed V and J ends, which lost 2 bases and 1 base, there was a span of 12 bases. As DNA, the CDR3 is TGTGCCAGCAGCTTACGGAGCGACCGATCCTACAATGAGCAGTTCTTC. It is translated as CASSLRSDRSYNEQFF.

In its sample, this clonotype was seen once. The rearrangement joins TRBV12-3 or TRBV12-4 to TRBJ1-4; 7 bases match TRBD1. The ends lost 8 bases at V and 8 bases at J; junction bases unmatched: 11. This CDR3 region has 14 residues. The CDR3 protein is CASGYEGAQEKLFF. CDR3 DNA: TGTGCCAGCGGATACGAGGGGGCTCAGGAAAAACTGTTTTTT.

For the CDR3, the DNA is TGTGCCAGCAGCCAAGATGGTCCGGTTATGGCCAAAAACATTCAGTACTTC. It is translated as CASSQDGPVMAKNIQYF. The chain employs TRBV3-1 and TRBJ2-4; D not certain. The V gene lost 0 bases and the J gene lost 1 base, with 13 bases spanning the gap. Germline CDR1 reads LGHDT; CDR2 reads YNNKEL (reference sequence). This CDR3 spans 17 amino acids.

The CDR3 loop reads CASSQEGRDEQFF. In DNA, the CDR3 is TGTGCCAGCAGCCAAGAGGGGCGAGATGAGCAGTTCTTC. The gene calls are TRBV4-2 and TRBJ2-1; D is possibly TRBD1 (5 bases). This CDR3 contains 13 residues. The V end lost 0 bases, the J end lost 8 bases, and 8 bases lay between the germline ends. CDR1 and CDR2 (germline): LGHNA, YNFKEQ.

This chain links TRBV7-2 with TRBJ2-4; 7 nucleotides match TRBD1. The CDR3 runs 13 residues. Per germline, CDR1 SGHTA and CDR2 FQGNSA. The J segment lost 5 bases and the V segment lost 6 bases, leaving 4 bases of the junction unmatched. The CDR3 spells CASRTGTENIQYF. CDR3 in DNA: TGTGCCAGCAGGACCGGGACAGAAAACATTCAGTACTTC.

The genes are TRBV12-3 or TRBV12-4 and TRBJ2-7, with D tentatively TRBD2 (5 bases). CDR3 length: 14 residues. Trimming shortened V by 7 bases and J by 6 bases, and 19 bases separated the two germline ends. CDR3 region: CASTNDRGLGEQYF. In DNA form, the CDR3 reads TGTGCCAGCACCAACGATCGAGGGTTGGGCGAGCAGTACTTC.